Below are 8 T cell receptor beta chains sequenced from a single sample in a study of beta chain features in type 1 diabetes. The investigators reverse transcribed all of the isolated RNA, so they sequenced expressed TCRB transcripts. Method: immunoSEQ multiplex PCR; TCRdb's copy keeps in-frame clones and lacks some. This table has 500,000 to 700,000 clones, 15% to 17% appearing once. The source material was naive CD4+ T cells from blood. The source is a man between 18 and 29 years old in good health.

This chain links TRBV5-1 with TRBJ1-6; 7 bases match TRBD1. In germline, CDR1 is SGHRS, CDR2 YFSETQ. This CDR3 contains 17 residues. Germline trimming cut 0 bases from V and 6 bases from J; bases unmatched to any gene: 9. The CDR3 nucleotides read TGCGCCAGCAGCTTGGCAGGAGGGGGGACAGTTAATTCACCCCTCCACTTT. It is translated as CASSLAGGGTVNSPLHF.

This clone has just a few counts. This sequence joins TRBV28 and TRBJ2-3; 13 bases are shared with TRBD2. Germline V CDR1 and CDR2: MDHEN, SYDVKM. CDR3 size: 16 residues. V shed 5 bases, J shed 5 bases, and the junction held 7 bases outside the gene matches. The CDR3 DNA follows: TGTGCCAGCAGTCCCGGACTAGCGGGAGTTGGAGATACGCAGTATTTT. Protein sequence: CASSPGLAGVGDTQYF.

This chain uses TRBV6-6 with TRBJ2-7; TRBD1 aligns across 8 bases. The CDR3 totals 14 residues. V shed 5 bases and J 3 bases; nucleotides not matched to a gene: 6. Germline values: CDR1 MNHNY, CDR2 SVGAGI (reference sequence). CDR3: CASSLGQASYEQYF. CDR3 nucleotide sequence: TGTGCCAGCAGTCTGGGACAGGCGAGCTACGAGCAGTACTTC.

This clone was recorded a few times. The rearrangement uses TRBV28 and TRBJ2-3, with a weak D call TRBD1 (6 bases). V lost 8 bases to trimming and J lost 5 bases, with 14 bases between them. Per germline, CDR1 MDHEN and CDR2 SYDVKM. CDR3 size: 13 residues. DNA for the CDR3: TGTGCCAGCCATACGGACAGAGGAGATACGCAGTATTTT. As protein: CASHTDRGDTQYF.

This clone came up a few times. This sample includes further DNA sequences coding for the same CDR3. In DNA, the CDR3 is TGTGCCAGCAGCCCCCCCGTGAACACTGAAGCTTTCTTT. Translated: CASSPPVNTEAFF. The V and J genes are TRBV28 and TRBJ1-1; D is ambiguous. Trimming stripped 6 bases from V and 0 bases from J, with 8 bases between. The CDR3 has 13 residues. The V gene's germline CDR1 is MDHEN and CDR2 SYDVKM.

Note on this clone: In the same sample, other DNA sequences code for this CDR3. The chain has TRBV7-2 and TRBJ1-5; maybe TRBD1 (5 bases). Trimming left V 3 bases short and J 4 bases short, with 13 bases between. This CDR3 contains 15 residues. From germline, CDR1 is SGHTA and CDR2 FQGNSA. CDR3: CASSFTGLSNQPQHF. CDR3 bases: TGTGCCAGCAGCTTCACGGGACTGTCAAATCAGCCCCAGCATTTT.

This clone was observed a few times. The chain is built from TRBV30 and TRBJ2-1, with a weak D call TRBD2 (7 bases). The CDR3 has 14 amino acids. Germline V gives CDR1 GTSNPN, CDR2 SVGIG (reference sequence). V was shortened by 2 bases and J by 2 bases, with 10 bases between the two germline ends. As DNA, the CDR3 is TGTGCCTGGAGTTTGGGGGGGCCCTACAATGAGCAGTTCTTC. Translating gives CAWSLGGPYNEQFF.

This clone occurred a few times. CDR3 residues: CASSQTLAGGGLDTQYF. In nucleotides, the CDR3 is TGCGCCAGCAGCCAAACCCTAGCGGGGGGGGGCTTAGATACGCAGTATTTT. The rearrangement joins TRBV4-3 to TRBJ2-3; 12 bases match TRBD2. V shed 2 bases, J shed 5 bases, and the junction held 8 bases outside the gene matches. Germline lookup yields CDR1 LGHNA and CDR2 YSLEER. The CDR3 totals 17 residues.